The 10 T cell receptor beta chains below come from one sample, sequenced in a study of T cell responses to AZD1222 COVID-19 vaccine. Clones were read by immunoSEQ multiplex PCR, and TCRdb kept only the in-frame ones, dropping some. This table holds about 160,000 clones, 88% found once. The input for sequencing was peripheral blood, taken on day 0 of AZD1222 vaccination. Source of these receptors: an adult in good health.

The chain employs TRBV28 and TRBJ2-5; TRBD1 is a possible D gene (6 bases). From germline, CDR1 is MDHEN and CDR2 SYDVKM. This CDR3 region has 15 residues. Trimming removed 4 bases from V and 1 base from J, with 13 bases in between. For the CDR3, the DNA is TGTGCCAGCAGTTCTAGACAGGACTTCCAAGAGACCCAGTACTTC. Translated: CASSSRQDFQETQYF.

V usage is TRBV28 and J usage is TRBJ1-5; 8 bases are shared with TRBD1. Germline CDR1 and CDR2: MDHEN and SYDVKM. V dropped 6 bases and J dropped 6; count of bases not matched to a gene: 7. There are 14 residues in the CDR3. The CDR3 spells CASSGQGAGQPQHF. CDR3 DNA sequence: TGTGCCAGCAGCGGACAGGGAGCGGGTCAGCCCCAGCATTTT.

The rearrangement uses TRBV7-2 and TRBJ1-2; no definite D call. V was pared by 2 bases and J by 1 base, with 5 bases between. Looked up from germline, CDR1 is SGHTA and CDR2 is FQGNSA. The CDR3 spans 13 residues. The CDR3 loop reads CASSLLHNYGYTF. CDR3 coding DNA: TGTGCCAGCAGCTTACTACATAACTATGGCTACACCTTC.

The count of this clone is one. The V call is TRBV30, the J call TRBJ1-1, with D unclear. The V gene lost 4 bases and the J gene lost 0 bases, with 9 bases spanning the gap. CDR3 length: 13 amino acids. The germline V gene encodes CDR1 GTSNPN and CDR2 SVGIG (reference sequence). Written as DNA, the CDR3 is TGTGCCTGGACAGCATTGATGAACACTGAAGCTTTCTTT. It codes for CAWTALMNTEAFF.

V usage is TRBV2 and J usage is TRBJ2-5; D not certain. Germline V gene lookup returns CDR1 SNHLY and CDR2 FYNNEI. The CDR3 runs to 11 residues. V shed 8 bases and J shed 5 bases, with 9 bases lying between them. In nucleotides, the CDR3 is TGTGCCAGCGCCCTTCCCGAGACCCAGTACTTC. This gives the protein CASALPETQYF.

The V and J genes are TRBV4-2 and TRBJ2-1; D may be TRBD2 (5 bases). Germline values: CDR1 LGHNA, CDR2 YNFKEQ. The CDR3 extends over 17 amino acids. Trimming took off 0 bases at V and 9 bases at J, with 21 bases between the two ends. CDR3 loop: CASSQDRAGLLRPEQFF. The CDR3 bases are TGTGCCAGCAGCCAAGATCGGGCAGGACTTCTTCGTCCTGAGCAGTTCTTC.

The J gene is TRBJ2-1, the V gene TRBV6-4; TRBD2 matches at 10 bases. Germline loops: CDR1 MRHNA, CDR2 SNTAGT. The CDR3 contains 14 residues. V was pared by 6 bases and J by 9 bases, with 8 bases of the junction left unmatched. Here the CDR3 DNA reads TGTGCCAGCAGCCTTAGCGGGGGGCGGGGTGAGCAGTTCTTC. This translates into CASSLSGGRGEQFF.

The chain combines TRBV14 with TRBJ2-7; 11 nucleotides agree with TRBD1. Germline V lookup: CDR1 SGHDN, CDR2 FVKESK. The CDR3 is 15 residues long. V shed 1 base, J shed 4 bases, and the junction held 3 bases outside the gene matches. The CDR3 nucleotides are TGTGCCAGCAGCCAAGGGACAGGGGGCATGTACGAGCAGTACTTC. This gives the protein CASSQGTGGMYEQYF.

This sequence joins TRBV15 and TRBJ2-5; no clear D. The germline V gene encodes CDR1 LNHNV and CDR2 YYDKDF (reference sequence). Trimming pared 0 bases from V and 2 bases from J, leaving 16 bases between. CDR3 length: 17 residues. This CDR3 is CATSRDLMRIPQETQYF. The CDR3 coding sequence is TGTGCCACCAGCAGAGATCTTATGAGAATACCTCAAGAGACCCAGTACTTC. The full variable domain, rest sourced from reference TRBV15 and TRBJ2-5, is DAMVIQNPRYQVTQFGKPVTLSCSQTLNHNVMYWYQQKSSQAPKLLFHYYDKDFNNEADTPDNFQSRRPNTSFCFLDIRSPGLGDTAMYLCATSRDLMRIPQETQYFGPGTRLLVL.

This chain uses TRBV28 with TRBJ1-5, with D maybe TRBD1 (5 bases). The V gene lost 4 bases and the J gene lost 7 bases, with 11 bases spanning the gap. CDR1 is MDHEN, CDR2 SYDVKM, per germline. CDR3 size: 13 residues. In DNA form, the CDR3 reads TGTGCCAGCAGTTCGGGGCGGGTCCAGCCCCAGCATTTT. Its protein product is CASSSGRVQPQHF.